This T cell receptor beta chain was recorded in a study of lymphopenia after photon versus proton radiotherapy (dated by TCRdb to the late 2010s). Some background on the complete study: Photon and proton radiation therapy were compared by the study for their immunological effects in patients with gastrointestinal tumors who developed high-grade lymphopenia. A cohort of about 22 patients with gastrointestinal tumors who received either photon or proton therapy and subsequently developed lymphopenia was included. The study aimed to characterize how the two radiation modalities differ in their impact on the immune system.

Details on this clone: The clone's antigen remains unknown. Nothing much larger sits one base from this clone, and base qualities are not available.

Findings and caveats that apply to the study as a whole: The authors looked at the survival association only in patients who died, and they framed better survival with proton therapy as a possibility rather than a demonstrated result. Across the cohort, among patients who died, a greater drop in TCR diversity after the nadir was inversely correlated with overall survival time. Relative stability during treatment was observed in proton-treated patients, whereas loss of naive T cells and TCR diversity and gain of effector/memory populations were observed in photon-treated patients. After the lymphocyte count nadir, oligoclonal expansion, especially of CD8+ Temra cells, was observed in photon-treated repertoires, and the drop in diversity was driven by this expansion.

V is cut by 1 base and J by 7 bases, and the space between the germline ends is 22 bases. The germline V gene encodes CDR1 GTSNPN and CDR2 SVGIG (reference sequence). The CDR3 runs 16 amino acids, cysteine and phenylalanine included. CDR3 DNA is the only sequence kept; it has 48 bases, read in frame from the first base. The library came from the immunoSEQ multiplex PCR assay. T cell repertoires were profiled by deep sequencing of rearranged TCR beta loci, alongside multiparametric flow cytometry. TCRdb holds this immuneACCESS table with in-frame rearrangements only. Some clones are missing; in checked studies, unresolved V genes explain under half, and the rest has no known cause. The sample contains roughly 22,000 clones, 82% of them found a single time. Of the sample, roughly 20% falls within the top ten clones.

Here the sequenced sample was peripheral blood, taken from a patient treated with proton-based radiotherapy. The TCR comes from a woman in her 70s with pancreatic cancer. The sequence is built from TRBV30 and TRBJ1-1, with the D gene not confidently named. This receptor carries the CDR3 CAWSEVAASWWVEAFF. The nucleotides read TGTGCCTGGAGTGAGGTGGCGGCGTCCTGGTGGGTTGAAGCTTTCTTT.